Below, 21 T cell receptor beta chains from the same sample are listed, as sequenced in a study of human thymus T cells. Sequenced by immunoSEQ multiplex PCR; TCRdb stores in-frame clones only, minus some. The table includes tens of thousands of clones, 94% detected once. Sequenced material: blood. The receptors come from a boy under three years old with a congenital heart defect but otherwise immunologically healthy.

The V and J genes are TRBV5-1 and TRBJ2-7; D call uncertain. The CDR3 has 14 amino acids. Germline values: CDR1 SGHRS, CDR2 YFSETQ. V was clipped by 0 bases and J by 2 bases, with 9 bases between them. In DNA form, the CDR3 reads TGCGCCAGCAGCTTGGCCGACGCGCCCTACGAGCAGTACTTC. It yields the protein CASSLADAPYEQYF.

V and J are TRBV25-1 and TRBJ2-1; D perhaps matches TRBD2 (6 bases). V was cut by 1 base and J by 4 bases, with 11 bases left in between. The CDR3 is made up of 15 amino acids. CDR1 MGHDK and CDR2 SYGVNS come from the germline V gene. CDR3 sequence reads: CASSELAAGYNEQFF. CDR3 coding DNA: TGTGCCAGCAGTGAATTAGCGGCGGGTTACAATGAGCAGTTCTTC.

J is TRBJ2-3 and V is TRBV5-1; unclear D gene. Trimming pared 3 bases from V and 8 bases from J, leaving 13 bases between. Germline CDR1 reads SGHRS; CDR2 reads YFSETQ. The CDR3 is 13 residues long. The CDR3 here is CASSWKRDGTQYF. The CDR3 DNA sequence: TGCGCCAGCAGCTGGAAAAGGGATGGTACGCAGTATTTT.

The chain has TRBV7-9 and TRBJ1-3, with no clear D. Trimming cost V 1 base and J 0 bases, with 7 bases left between them. Germline V gene data show CDR1 as SEHNR and CDR2 as FQNEAQ (reference sequence). The CDR3 has 15 residues. CDR3 nucleotide sequence: TGTGCCAGCAGCTTAGGGGGTCCCTCTGGAAACACCATATATTTT. It yields the protein CASSLGGPSGNTIYF.

This rearrangement joins TRBV2 to TRBJ2-3, with D perhaps given as TRBD1 or TRBD2 (5 bases each). CDR1 is SNHLY and CDR2 is FYNNEI in the germline V gene. The CDR3 has 12 residues. Trimming removed 8 bases from V and 6 bases from J, with 12 bases in between. DNA for the CDR3: TGTGCCAGCCGGGACCTGCGGGATACGCAGTATTTT. Residues: CASRDLRDTQYF. Filled out from reference TRBV2 and TRBJ2-3, the complete variable domain reads EPEVTQTPSHQVTQMGQEVILRCVPISNHLYFYWYRQILGQKVEFLVSFYNNEISEKSEIFDDQFSVERPDGSNFTLKIRSTKLEDSAMYFCASRDLRDTQYFGPGTRLTVL.

The J gene is TRBJ1-2, the V gene TRBV19; no clear D gene. This CDR3 is built from 13 residues. Trimming removed 1 base at V and 2 bases at J, with 5 bases between. The germline gives CDR1 LNHDA, CDR2 SQIVND (reference sequence). CDR3 loop: CASSIGNNYGYTF. CDR3 in DNA: TGTGCCAGTAGTATAGGGAACAACTATGGCTACACCTTC.

The chain employs TRBV9 and TRBJ2-3, with no clear D. Germline lookup yields CDR1 SGDLS and CDR2 YYNGEE. This CDR3 comprises 16 residues. Trimming removed 0 bases from V and 0 bases from J, with 11 bases in between. In DNA form, the CDR3 reads TGTGCCAGCAGCGTAGGAGGCGCGGCTAGCACAGATACGCAGTATTTT. This translates into CASSVGGAASTDTQYF.

The genes are TRBV6-6 and TRBJ2-4; possible D gene TRBD2, 5 bases. The V end lost 7 bases, the J end lost 8 bases, and 12 bases lay between the germline ends. Germline CDR1 MNHNY, CDR2 SVGAGI (reference sequence). The CDR3 has 12 amino acids. The CDR3 bases are TGTGCCAGCACTGCGGAGGTCCACATTCAGTACTTC. Protein: CASTAEVHIQYF.

The rearrangement uses TRBV19 and TRBJ2-7; the D call may be TRBD1 or TRBD2 (5 bases each). Germline V gene lookup returns CDR1 LNHDA and CDR2 SQIVND (reference sequence). The length of the CDR3 is 16 residues. V gave up 3 bases and J gave up 0 bases, with 15 bases separating them. This chain's CDR3 is CASSIGTGPSSYEQYF. The CDR3 DNA reads as TGTGCCAGTAGTATCGGGACGGGACCAAGCTCCTACGAGCAGTACTTC.

Here the CDR3 reads CASSWAGSYYEQYF. The CDR3 DNA is TGCGCCAGCAGCTGGGCGGGATCATACTACGAGCAGTACTTC. The chain combines TRBV5-1 with TRBJ2-7, with D possibly being TRBD2 (6 bases). The CDR3 is 14 amino acids. From germline, CDR1 is SGHRS and CDR2 YFSETQ. V lost 3 bases to trimming and J lost 3 bases, with 13 bases between them. Combining the CDR3 with reference TRBV5-1 and TRBJ2-7 gives the whole variable domain KAGVTQTPRYLIKTRGQQVTLSCSPISGHRSVSWYQQTPGQGLQFLFEYFSETQRNKGNFPGRFSGRQFSNSRSEMNVSTLELGDSALYLCASSWAGSYYEQYFGPGTRLTVT.

V and J are TRBV30 and TRBJ2-5, with D possibly TRBD1 on 6 matching bases. The CDR3 consists of 14 residues. The V gene lost 0 bases and the J gene lost 5 bases, with 13 bases spanning the gap. The V gene's germline CDR1 is GTSNPN and CDR2 SVGIG (reference sequence). CDR3: CAWSVGAGDETQYF. The CDR3 region has the DNA TGTGCCTGGAGTGTAGGGGCAGGGGACGAGACCCAGTACTTC.

The chain employs TRBV2 and TRBJ2-7; 7 positions agree with TRBD1. This CDR3 has 12 residues. Per germline, CDR1 SNHLY and CDR2 FYNNEI. J lost 5 bases, V lost 10 bases, and 8 bases had no gene match. The DNA for the CDR3 is TGTGCCATGGAGACAGGGTTGAACGAGCAGTACTTC. As protein: CAMETGLNEQYF.

This chain connects TRBV19 to TRBJ2-5, with 8 bases fitting TRBD2. The CDR3 has 15 residues. From germline, CDR1 is LNHDA and CDR2 SQIVND (reference sequence). The V gene end was trimmed by 7 bases and the J gene end by 1 base; junction bases not matched to a gene: 8. CDR3 loop: CASTPGGGRQETQYF. CDR3 DNA: TGTGCCAGTACCCCGGGCGGGGGGCGCCAAGAGACCCAGTACTTC.

CDR3 in DNA: TGCGCCAGCAGTATCCAGACTAGCGGGAGAGACACCGGGGAGCTGTTTTTT. The encoded protein is CASSIQTSGRDTGELFF. V usage is TRBV10-2 and J usage is TRBJ2-2; 12 nucleotides match TRBD2. Germline values: CDR1 WSHSY, CDR2 SAAADI. The CDR3 is 17 amino acids. V was clipped by 5 bases and J by 3 bases; unmatched bases: 7.

The chain is built from TRBV4-2 and TRBJ2-5; TRBD2 aligns across 9 bases. V lost 0 bases and J lost 4; bases outside the gene matches: 9. The CDR3 contains 17 residues. Germline CDR1 LGHNA, CDR2 YNFKEQ. The DNA for the CDR3 is TGTGCCAGCAGCCAAGATCGTAGCGGGAGAGAAGTAGAGACCCAGTACTTC. Protein: CASSQDRSGREVETQYF.

This clone was counted once. J is TRBJ1-1 and V is TRBV12-2. TRBV12-2 is a pseudogene segment. The CDR3 length is 14 residues. DNA of the CDR3: TGTGCAAGTCGGCACTCGGGACGGGACACTGAAGCTTTCTTT. Protein: CASRHSGRDTEAFF.

This chain connects TRBV5-1 to TRBJ2-1; D ambiguous. Germline assignment: CDR1 SGHRS and CDR2 YFSETQ. The CDR3 runs to 15 residues. Trimming took off 0 bases at V and 0 bases at J, with 7 bases between the two ends. The CDR3 loop is CASSLETSSYNEQFF. DNA for the CDR3: TGCGCCAGCAGCTTGGAGACGAGCTCCTACAATGAGCAGTTCTTC.

The J gene is TRBJ2-5, the V gene TRBV7-9; D remains unclear. Trimming removed 0 bases at V and 1 base at J, with 9 bases between. The CDR3 sequence is 15 residues long. CDR1 and CDR2 from the germline V gene are SEHNR and FQNEAQ (reference sequence). This CDR3 is CASSLARVLQETQYF. In nucleotides, the CDR3 is TGTGCCAGCAGCTTAGCGCGCGTGCTCCAAGAGACCCAGTACTTC.

This chain connects TRBV5-4 to TRBJ1-1; 8 nucleotides agree with TRBD1. The germline CDR1 and CDR2 sequences are SGHNT and YYREEE (reference sequence). The CDR3 totals 14 residues. V was clipped by 2 bases and J by 3 bases; unmatched bases: 3. The CDR3 DNA reads TGTGCCAGCAGCTTTGGACAGGGTGACACTGAAGCTTTCTTT. Its translation is CASSFGQGDTEAFF.

This chain links TRBV7-2 with TRBJ2-7; D unclear. Trimming took off 1 base at V and 0 bases at J, with 4 bases between the two ends. The CDR3 totals 13 residues. The germline V gene encodes CDR1 SGHTA and CDR2 FQGNSA. The CDR3 reads CASSLEVSYEQYF. The CDR3 DNA sequence: TGTGCCAGCAGCTTAGAAGTCTCCTACGAGCAGTACTTC.

This clone was seen repeatedly, ten times or more. The rearrangement links TRBV5-1 to TRBJ2-7; weak D call: TRBD1 (6 bases). This CDR3 spans 15 amino acids. Trimming left V 0 bases short and J 1 base short, with 11 bases between. Germline CDR1 SGHRS, CDR2 YFSETQ. The CDR3 protein is CASSLAPGASYEQYF. CDR3 bases: TGCGCCAGCAGCTTGGCCCCAGGGGCGTCCTACGAGCAGTACTTC. The whole variable domain, remainder taken from reference TRBV5-1 and TRBJ2-7, is KAGVTQTPRYLIKTRGQQVTLSCSPISGHRSVSWYQQTPGQGLQFLFEYFSETQRNKGNFPGRFSGRQFSNSRSEMNVSTLELGDSALYLCASSLAPGASYEQYFGPGTRLTVT.